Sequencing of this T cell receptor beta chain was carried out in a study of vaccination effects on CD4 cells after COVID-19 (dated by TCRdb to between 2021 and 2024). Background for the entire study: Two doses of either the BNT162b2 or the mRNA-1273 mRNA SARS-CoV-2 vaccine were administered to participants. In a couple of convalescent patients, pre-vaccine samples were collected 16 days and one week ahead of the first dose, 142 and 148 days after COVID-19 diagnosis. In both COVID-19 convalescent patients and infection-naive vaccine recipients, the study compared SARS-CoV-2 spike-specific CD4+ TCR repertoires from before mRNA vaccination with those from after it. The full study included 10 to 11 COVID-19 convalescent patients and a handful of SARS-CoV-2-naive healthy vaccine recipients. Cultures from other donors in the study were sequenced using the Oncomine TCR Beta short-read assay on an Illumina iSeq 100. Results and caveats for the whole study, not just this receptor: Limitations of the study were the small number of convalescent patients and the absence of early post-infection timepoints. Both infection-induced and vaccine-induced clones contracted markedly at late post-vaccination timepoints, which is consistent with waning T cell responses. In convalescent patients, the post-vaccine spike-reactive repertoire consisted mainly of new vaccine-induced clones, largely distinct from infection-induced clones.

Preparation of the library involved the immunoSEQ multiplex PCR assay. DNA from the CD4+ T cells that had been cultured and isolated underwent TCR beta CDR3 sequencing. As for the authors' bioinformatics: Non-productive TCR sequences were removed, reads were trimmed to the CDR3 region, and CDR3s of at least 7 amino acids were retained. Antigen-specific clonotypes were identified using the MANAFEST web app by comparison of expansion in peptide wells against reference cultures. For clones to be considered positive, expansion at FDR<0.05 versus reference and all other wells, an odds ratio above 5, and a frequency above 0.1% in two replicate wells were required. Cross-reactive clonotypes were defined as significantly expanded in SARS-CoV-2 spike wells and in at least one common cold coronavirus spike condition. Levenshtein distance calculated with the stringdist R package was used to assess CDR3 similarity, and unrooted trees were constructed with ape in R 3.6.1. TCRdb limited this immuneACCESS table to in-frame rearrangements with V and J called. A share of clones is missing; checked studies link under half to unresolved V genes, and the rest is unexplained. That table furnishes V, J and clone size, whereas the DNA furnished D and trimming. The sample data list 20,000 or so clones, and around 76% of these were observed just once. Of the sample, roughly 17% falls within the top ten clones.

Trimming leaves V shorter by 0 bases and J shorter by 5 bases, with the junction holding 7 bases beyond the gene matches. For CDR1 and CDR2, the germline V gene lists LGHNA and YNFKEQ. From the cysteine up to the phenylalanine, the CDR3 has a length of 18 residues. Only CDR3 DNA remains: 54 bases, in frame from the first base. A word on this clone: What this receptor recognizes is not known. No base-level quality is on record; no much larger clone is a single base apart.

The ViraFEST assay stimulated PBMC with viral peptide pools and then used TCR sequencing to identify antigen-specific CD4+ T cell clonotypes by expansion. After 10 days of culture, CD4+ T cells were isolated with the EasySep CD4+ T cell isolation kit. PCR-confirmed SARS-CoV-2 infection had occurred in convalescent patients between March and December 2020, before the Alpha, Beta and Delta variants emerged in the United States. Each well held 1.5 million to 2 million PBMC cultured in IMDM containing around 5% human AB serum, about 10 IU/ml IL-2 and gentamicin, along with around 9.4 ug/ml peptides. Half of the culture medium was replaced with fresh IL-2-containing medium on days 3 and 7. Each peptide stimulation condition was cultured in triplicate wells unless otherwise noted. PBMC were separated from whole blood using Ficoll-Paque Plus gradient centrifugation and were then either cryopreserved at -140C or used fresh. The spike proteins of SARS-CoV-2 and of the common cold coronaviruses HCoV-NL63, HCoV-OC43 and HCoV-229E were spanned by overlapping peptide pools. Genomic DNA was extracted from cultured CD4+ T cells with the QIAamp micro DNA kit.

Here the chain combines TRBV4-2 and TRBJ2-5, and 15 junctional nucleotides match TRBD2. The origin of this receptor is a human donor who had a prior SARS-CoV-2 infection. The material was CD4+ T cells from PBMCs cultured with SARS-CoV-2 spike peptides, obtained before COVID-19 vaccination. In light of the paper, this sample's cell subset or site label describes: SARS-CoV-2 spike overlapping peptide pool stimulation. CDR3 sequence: CASSQEGTSGGRDETQYF. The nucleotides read TGTGCCAGCAGCCAAGAAGGGACTAGCGGGGGGCGGGATGAGACCCAGTACTTC.